The 11 T cell receptor beta chains below all came from one sample that was sequenced in a study of hypomethylating agent response in myelodysplastic syndrome. The repertoire was sequenced with immunoSEQ multiplex PCR; TCRdb's copy has only in-frame clones and lacks some. The repertoire holds a few thousand clones, with roughly four fifths as singletons. The source material was bone marrow, sampled before or after starting hypomethylating agent treatment for myelodysplastic syndrome (not recorded which). These receptors originate from a human donor with myelodysplastic syndrome.

The chain joins TRBV28 to TRBJ1-1; D not resolved. Looked up from germline, CDR1 is MDHEN and CDR2 is SYDVKM. The CDR3 runs to 14 residues. V lost 7 bases to trimming and J lost 3 bases, with 15 bases between them. Here the CDR3 reads CASTLSFRDTEAFF. As DNA, the CDR3 is TGTGCCAGCACCCTATCTTTCCGGGACACTGAAGCTTTCTTT. Combining the CDR3 with reference TRBV28 and TRBJ1-1 gives the whole variable domain DVKVTQSSRYLVKRTGEKVFLECVQDMDHENMFWYRQDPGLGLRLIYFSYDVKMKEKGDIPEGYSVSREKKERFSLILESASTNQTSMYLCASTLSFRDTEAFFGQGTRLTVV.

This rearrangement joins TRBV30 to TRBJ2-3; perhaps TRBD2 as D (5 bases). Trimming shortened V by 3 bases and J by 0 bases, and 7 bases separated the two germline ends. CDR1 and CDR2 from the germline V gene are GTSNPN and SVGIG (reference sequence). CDR3 length: 13 residues. CDR3 sequence: CAWSGISTDTQYF. The DNA of the CDR3 is TGTGCCTGGAGCGGGATAAGCACAGATACGCAGTATTTT.

V and J are TRBV19 and TRBJ2-3; D may be TRBD2 (7 bases). Between the trimmed V and J ends, which lost 6 bases and 4 bases, there was a span of 14 bases. The CDR3 runs to 14 residues. Germline V CDR1 and CDR2: LNHDA, SQIVND (reference sequence). DNA for the CDR3: TGTGCCAGTAGCGGGGGGCGCGACGCAGATACGCAGTATTTT. It specifies CASSGGRDADTQYF.

This chain uses TRBV27 with TRBJ2-7; 7 nucleotides match TRBD1. The trim removed 6 bases at V and 3 bases at J, leaving 5 bases unmatched. The CDR3 sequence is 13 residues long. The germline gives CDR1 MNHEY, CDR2 SMNVEV (reference sequence). The CDR3: CASRLGQFYEQYF. In DNA form, the CDR3 reads TGTGCCAGCAGGCTGGGACAGTTCTACGAGCAGTACTTC.

The chain couples TRBV28 to TRBJ2-3; 9 bases are shared with TRBD1. Trimming at V came to 5 bases and at J to 4 bases, leaving 4 bases not matched to a gene. Germline-derived CDR1 and CDR2 are MDHEN and SYDVKM. This CDR3 is 14 amino acids long. The CDR3 protein is CASSGDRVPDTQYF. CDR3 sequence (DNA): TGTGCCAGCAGTGGGGACAGGGTACCAGATACGCAGTATTTT.

This chain links TRBV19 with TRBJ2-7, with TRBD1 identical over 7 bases. The CDR3 spans 14 residues. CDR1 and CDR2 from the germline V gene are LNHDA and SQIVND (reference sequence). Unmatched junction bases numbered 9, after V lost 5 bases and J lost 5 bases. The chain's CDR3 is CASSRDRESDEQYF. The CDR3 DNA reads TGTGCCAGTAGTCGTGACAGGGAATCAGACGAGCAGTACTTC.

The chain carries TRBV28 and TRBJ2-3; D is unresolved. Per germline, CDR1 MDHEN and CDR2 SYDVKM. The CDR3 has 13 residues. Trimming pared 6 bases from V and 1 base from J, leaving 8 bases between. The CDR3 DNA follows: TGTGCCAGCAGCCCCCGCGGCACAGATACGCAGTATTTT. This sequence encodes CASSPRGTDTQYF.

This chain links TRBV29-1 with TRBJ2-5; perhaps TRBD2 as D (5 bases). The V and J ends lost 2 bases and 3 bases respectively, with 16 bases between them. The CDR3 extends over 15 amino acids. Germline-derived CDR1 and CDR2 are SQVTM and ANQGSEA. The CDR3 sequence: CSVEPSRGREETQYF. CDR3 coding DNA: TGCAGCGTTGAACCCTCACGAGGGAGAGAAGAGACCCAGTACTTC.

The chain employs TRBV4-3 and TRBJ2-3, with D maybe TRBD2 (5 bases). The CDR3 runs 14 residues. The V end lost 0 bases, the J end lost 6 bases, and 10 bases lay between the germline ends. In germline, CDR1 is LGHNA, CDR2 YSLEER. CDR3 nucleotides: TGCGCCAGCAGCCAAGATGTGGGAGTGGATACGCAGTATTTT. It specifies CASSQDVGVDTQYF.

The gene calls are TRBV28 and TRBJ1-2, with a tentative D call TRBD1 (6 bases). Trimming pared 8 bases from V and 7 bases from J, leaving 26 bases between. The CDR3 is made up of 16 amino acids. Germline CDR1 MDHEN, CDR2 SYDVKM. The CDR3 reads CASSTPGGQGRAGYTF. CDR3 coding DNA: TGTGCCAGCTCGACCCCGGGTGGGCAGGGGAGGGCTGGCTACACCTTC.

V is TRBV4-3 and J is TRBJ2-3, with 9 bases that match TRBD1. Trimming removed 0 bases from V and 4 bases from J; junction bases left unmatched: 5. The CDR3 covers 16 residues. Germline V gives CDR1 LGHNA, CDR2 YSLEER. CDR3 DNA sequence: TGCGCCAGCAGCCAAGAGTTGGGACAGGGACCAGATACGCAGTATTTT. It specifies CASSQELGQGPDTQYF.